These T cell receptor beta chains were read from a single sample in a study of T cells after yellow fever vaccination. TCRdb re-derived calls from the 5' RACE reads in MiXCR, one entry per CDR3 protein. The profile shows about 130,000 distinct CDR3 sequences, around 7.4% of them singletons. The sample in question was CD4+ T cells sorted from PBMCs, obtained approximately 11 days after the first yellow fever vaccination. The receptors derive from a man aged 18 to 29 who received the YFV17D yellow fever vaccine. CDR3s include the opening cysteine and the closing phenylalanine or tryptophan. Each record gives: J gene, V gene, clone size, D gene, CDR3 DNA, CDR3 protein. The D gene is left open where the match is weak. Sizes are listed as how often the clone was seen (once, few, many) or a class if it is expanded.

>TRBJ1-1|TRBV12-3/TRBV12-4|many|NA
TGTGCCAGCAGTTTGGTCCCGAACACTGAAGCTTTCTTT
CASSLVPNTEAFF
>TRBJ2-7|TRBV10-3|many|TRBD1
TGTGCCATCAGTGGTTCTGGACAGGGCTACGAGCAGTACTTC
CAISGSGQGYEQYF
>TRBJ1-4|TRBV20-1|many|NA
TGCAGTGCTAGAGATCGGGCTGCAGGGTACGAAAAACTGTTTTTT
CSARDRAAGYEKLFF
>TRBJ2-5|TRBV7-3|many|NA
TGTGCCAGCAGCTTCCAGGGGGGCGAAGAGACCCAGTACTTC
CASSFQGGEETQYF
>TRBJ2-6|TRBV20-1|many|NA
TGCAGTGCTGACAGCTCTGGGGCCAACGTCCTGACTTTC
CSADSSGANVLTF
>TRBJ2-2|TRBV28|few|NA
TGTGCCAGCAGTTTTCACAGCCCGGACACCGGGGAGCTGTTTTTT
CASSFHSPDTGELFF
>TRBJ1-5|TRBV29-1|many|NA
TGCAGCGTTGAAGATCTTTCAGGGAGGAGCAATCAGCCCCAGCATTTT
CSVEDLSGRSNQPQHF
>TRBJ2-4|TRBV4-1|many|NA
TGCGCCAGCGCTTCCCCGGGGCAGGGAATGTCCAAAAACATTCAGTACTTC
CASASPGQGMSKNIQYF
>TRBJ2-5|TRBV3-1|many|NA
TGTGCCAGCAGCCAACGTCCGGGACACCAAGAGACCCAGTACTTC
CASSQRPGHQETQYF
>TRBJ1-1|TRBV3-1|many|NA
TGTGCCAGCAGCCAAGATGCCAGGGGTAGGACTGAAGCTTTCTTT
CASSQDARGRTEAFF
>TRBJ2-5|TRBV5-1|few|TRBD2
TGCGCCAGCAGGTTTGGACTAGCGGATCAAGAGACCCAGTACTTC
CASRFGLADQETQYF
>TRBJ2-6|TRBV7-2|many|NA
TGTGCCAGCAGCACAGACTTCGATGGGGCCAACGTCCTGACTTTC
CASSTDFDGANVLTF
>TRBJ2-7|TRBV20-1|many|NA
TGCAGTGCTTCCCGGGGGCCCCCCTACGAGCAGTACTTC
CSASRGPPYEQYF
>TRBJ2-3|TRBV25-1|many|NA
TGTGCCAGCAGTGACAGGTTCAGGGTTACGCAGTATTTT
CASSDRFRVTQYF
>TRBJ2-3|TRBV12-3/TRBV12-4|many|TRBD1
TGTGCCAGCAGTTCTCGGGACAGGGCTGATACGCAGTATTTT
CASSSRDRADTQYF
>TRBJ2-7|TRBV11-2|many|NA
TGTGCCAGCAGCTTAGATACAGGCGCGTTCGAGCAGTACTTC
CASSLDTGAFEQYF
>TRBJ2-2|TRBV20-1|few|NA
TGCAGTATAGCAGGCAGCAGGGGCGCGAACACCGGGGAGCTGTTTTTT
CSIAGSRGANTGELFF
>TRBJ2-1|TRBV20-1|many|TRBD1
TGCAGTGCTAGAGGACAGGGGGTGACCTACAATGAGCAGTTCTTC
CSARGQGVTYNEQFF